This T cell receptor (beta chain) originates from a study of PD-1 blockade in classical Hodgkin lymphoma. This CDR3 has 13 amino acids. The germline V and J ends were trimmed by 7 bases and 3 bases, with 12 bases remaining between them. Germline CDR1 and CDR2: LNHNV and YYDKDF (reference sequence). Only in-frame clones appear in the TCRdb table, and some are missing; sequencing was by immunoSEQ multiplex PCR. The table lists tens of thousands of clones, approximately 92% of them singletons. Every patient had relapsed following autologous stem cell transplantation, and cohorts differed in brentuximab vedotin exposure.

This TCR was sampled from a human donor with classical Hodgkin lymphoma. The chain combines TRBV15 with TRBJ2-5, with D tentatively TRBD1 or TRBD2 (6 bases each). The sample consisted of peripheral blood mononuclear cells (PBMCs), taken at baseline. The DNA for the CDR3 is TGTGCCACCAAGGGGGACTCCGAAGAGACCCAGTACTTC. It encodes CATKGDSEETQYF.